Each of the 11 T cell receptor beta chains below was sequenced from the same sample in a study of blood T cell repertoires in COVID-19. Profiling relied on immunoSEQ multiplex PCR, and the TCRdb table lists in-frame clones only, not all of them. The sample holds roughly 60,000 clones, approximately 83% seen once. Specimen: peripheral blood. Source of these receptors: a man aged 30 to 45 with COVID-19, enrolled during active disease.

The chain uses TRBV9 and TRBJ1-1; no reliable D call. Deletions cut 0 bases from V and 4 bases from J, with 7 bases between. The CDR3 is 13 residues long. From germline, CDR1 is SGDLS and CDR2 YYNGEE. The CDR3 nucleotides read TGTGCCAGCAGCGTAGGTGGGAGCACTGAAGCTTTCTTT. Its protein product is CASSVGGSTEAFF.

The chain employs TRBV3-1 (or the pseudogene TRBV3-2) and TRBJ1-1; D remains ambiguous. The CDR3 covers 14 residues. V was clipped by 0 bases and J by 9 bases, with 14 bases between them. Germline V gives CDR1 LGHDT, CDR2 YNNKEL (reference sequence). CDR3 nucleotide sequence: TGTGCCAGCAGCCAAGATCTGGCGGGCAGTAAAGCTTTCTTT. This codes for CASSQDLAGSKAFF.

The chain links TRBV10-3 to TRBJ2-7, with 11 bases identical to TRBD2. The J segment lost 6 bases and the V segment lost 5 bases, leaving 6 bases of the junction unmatched. The CDR3 spans 14 residues. Germline-derived CDR1 and CDR2 are ENHRY and SYGVKD. The CDR3: CAISKLAGEGEQYF. In DNA form, the CDR3 reads TGTGCCATCAGTAAACTAGCGGGAGAAGGCGAGCAGTACTTC.

The chain combines TRBV10-1 with TRBJ2-3; 11 bases are shared with TRBD2. CDR3 length: 15 amino acids. Germline trimming cut 5 bases from V and 3 bases from J; bases unmatched to any gene: 4. CDR1 and CDR2 from the germline V gene are WNHNN and SYGVQD (reference sequence). This CDR3 reads CASSRLAGRTDTQYF. CDR3 bases: TGCGCCAGCAGTAGACTAGCGGGAAGGACAGATACGCAGTATTTT.

The chain is built from TRBV30 and TRBJ1-6; maybe TRBD1 (5 bases). The CDR3 is 13 residues long. The germline gives CDR1 GTSNPN, CDR2 SVGIG (reference sequence). The V end lost 3 bases, the J end lost 14 bases, and 17 bases lay between the germline ends. The CDR3 loop reads CAWSGVSQGALHF. The DNA for the CDR3 is TGTGCCTGGAGCGGAGTCTCCCAAGGGGCCCTCCACTTT.

The gene calls are TRBV24-1 and TRBJ2-5, with 12 bases identical to TRBD1. There are 17 residues in the CDR3. The germline V gene encodes CDR1 KGHDR and CDR2 SFDVKD. With V trimmed by 4 bases and J by 5 bases, 10 bases remained unmatched. The CDR3 nucleotides read TGTGCCACCAGTGAGCCCGGGACAGGGGGCGTGAGGGAGACCCAGTACTTC. Translating gives CATSEPGTGGVRETQYF.

The V call is TRBV2, the J call TRBJ2-5; D gene ambiguous. Looked up from germline, CDR1 is SNHLY and CDR2 is FYNNEI. Between the trimmed V and J ends, which lost 3 bases and 7 bases, there was a span of 12 bases. This CDR3 spans 13 amino acids. The CDR3 region is CASSEAPAGTQYF. The CDR3 coding sequence is TGTGCCAGCAGTGAGGCCCCGGCAGGGACCCAGTACTTC. The complete variable domain, with remaining parts taken from reference TRBV2 and TRBJ2-5, reads EPEVTQTPSHQVTQMGQEVILRCVPISNHLYFYWYRQILGQKVEFLVSFYNNEISEKSEIFDDQFSVERPDGSNFTLKIRSTKLEDSAMYFCASSEAPAGTQYFGPGTRLLVL.

V and J are TRBV4-1 and TRBJ2-7, with a tentative D call TRBD2 (5 bases). Germline V gene data show CDR1 as MGHRA and CDR2 as YSYEKL. The CDR3 runs 14 residues. Trimming left V 1 base short and J 7 bases short, with 14 bases between. The CDR3 DNA follows: TGCGCCAGCAGCCAAGTAAGTGTCACGGGAGAGCAGTACTTC. It yields the protein CASSQVSVTGEQYF.

V and J are TRBV6-2 or TRBV6-3 and TRBJ1-1; no clear D gene. The CDR3 has 15 amino acids. Germline V gene data show CDR1 as MNHEY and CDR2 as SVGEGT. V lost 5 bases and J 6 bases, leaving 19 bases between the germline ends. The CDR3 sequence is CASSPPRWAAAEAFF. DNA for the CDR3: TGTGCCAGCAGTCCCCCCAGGTGGGCAGCCGCTGAAGCTTTCTTT.

This clone was seen a few times. The CDR3 sequence is CASSQEGALQGLNEKLFF. The CDR3 nucleotides are TGCGCCAGCAGCCAAGAAGGAGCACTACAGGGATTGAATGAAAAACTGTTTTTT. The chain employs TRBV4-3 and TRBJ1-4; D might be TRBD1 (6 bases). The CDR3 extends over 18 amino acids. Deletions cut 0 bases from V and 5 bases from J, with 19 bases between. The germline V gene encodes CDR1 LGHNA and CDR2 YSLEER.

The gene calls are TRBV7-6 and TRBJ1-2; D is perhaps TRBD1 (5 bases). Trimming shortened V by 1 base and J by 5 bases, and 11 bases separated the two germline ends. CDR1 is SGHVS, CDR2 FNYEAQ, per germline. The CDR3 spans 14 residues. The CDR3, as DNA: TGTGCCAGCAGCTTAGATAGGGGTGGATATGGCTACACCTTC. It codes for CASSLDRGGYGYTF. Complete variable domain (other parts from reference TRBV7-6 and TRBJ1-2): GAGVSQSPRYKVTKRGQDVALRCDPISGHVSLYWYRQALGQGPEFLTYFNYEAQQDKSGLPNDRFSAERPEGSISTLTIQRTEQRDSAMYRCASSLDRGGYGYTFGSGTRLTVV.